Presented here are 19 T cell receptor beta chains from one specimen sequenced in a study of technical replicates of blood from four donors. Sequencing used immunoSEQ multiplex PCR; TCRdb keeps in-frame clones, though not all of them. The sample yields 85,000 to 90,000 clones, roughly 90% seen once. The sequenced sample was T cells isolated from PBMCs. The origin of the receptors is a human donor in good health.

The V gene is TRBV5-1, the J gene TRBJ1-4, with D uncertain. CDR1 is SGHRS and CDR2 is YFSETQ in the germline V gene. CDR3 length: 14 amino acids. Trimming removed 4 bases at V and 2 bases at J, with 9 bases between. CDR3 nucleotide sequence: TGCGCCAGCAGCCCGGGCGGGACTAATGAAAAACTGTTTTTT. Protein sequence: CASSPGGTNEKLFF.

This chain connects TRBV6-6 to TRBJ1-5; no clear D. V was clipped by 5 bases and J by 0 bases, with 14 bases between them. Germline CDR1 is MNHNY and CDR2 is SVGAGI (reference sequence). The CDR3 has 16 residues. CDR3 protein: CASSPSLEGSNQPQHF. In DNA form, the CDR3 reads TGTGCCAGCAGTCCCTCGTTGGAGGGTAGCAATCAGCCCCAGCATTTT.

The chain is built from TRBV5-1 and TRBJ2-3; TRBD2 matches at 8 bases. The V gene's germline CDR1 is SGHRS and CDR2 YFSETQ. CDR3 length: 16 residues. The ends lost 4 bases at V and 4 bases at J; junction bases unmatched: 11. The chain's CDR3 is CASSPGGAGGPDTQYF. CDR3 coding DNA: TGCGCCAGCAGCCCCGGGGGGGCTGGGGGCCCAGATACGCAGTATTTT.

This clone showed up just once. This sequence joins TRBV2 and TRBJ1-6, with 7 bases lining up with TRBD1. The CDR3 loop spans 13 amino acids. Germline V gene sequence: CDR1 SNHLY, CDR2 FYNNEI. The V gene end was trimmed by 6 bases and the J gene end by 9 bases; junction bases not matched to a gene: 5. This chain's CDR3 is CASREDRPSPLHF. CDR3 bases: TGTGCCAGCAGGGAGGACAGGCCTTCACCCCTCCACTTT. Combining the CDR3 with reference TRBV2 and TRBJ1-6 gives the whole variable domain EPEVTQTPSHQVTQMGQEVILRCVPISNHLYFYWYRQILGQKVEFLVSFYNNEISEKSEIFDDQFSVERPDGSNFTLKIRSTKLEDSAMYFCASREDRPSPLHFGNGTRLTVT.

This rearrangement joins TRBV7-9 to TRBJ2-2, with D perhaps TRBD1 (5 bases). CDR1 is SEHNR and CDR2 is FQNEAQ in the germline V gene (reference sequence). This CDR3 has 16 residues. Trimming took 5 bases from V and 1 from J, leaving 14 bases between them. CDR3: CASSPFWGKNTGELFF. In DNA form, the CDR3 reads TGTGCCAGCAGCCCTTTCTGGGGCAAGAACACCGGGGAGCTGTTTTTT.

The V call is TRBV2, the J call TRBJ2-3; the D is unclear. There are 14 residues in the CDR3. Germline V gene lookup returns CDR1 SNHLY and CDR2 FYNNEI. Trimming stripped 3 bases from V and 0 bases from J, with 7 bases between. CDR3 residues: CASSELGSTDTQYF. The CDR3 DNA reads as TGTGCCAGCAGTGAGCTGGGCAGCACAGATACGCAGTATTTT.

The gene calls are TRBV28 and TRBJ1-5; D is ambiguous. Trimming took off 6 bases at V and 0 bases at J, with 15 bases between the two ends. Germline CDR1 is MDHEN and CDR2 is SYDVKM. The CDR3 runs to 16 residues. CDR3 coding DNA: TGTGCCAGCAGCCCTTTTGAGGGATATAGCAATCAGCCCCAGCATTTT. The encoded protein is CASSPFEGYSNQPQHF.

This clone was counted a single time. The chain is built from TRBV5-1 and TRBJ2-3, with 11 bases lining up with TRBD2. This CDR3 is 16 amino acids long. Germline CDR1 reads SGHRS; CDR2 reads YFSETQ. V was pared by 0 bases and J by 0 bases, with 0 bases of the junction left unmatched. CDR3 sequence reads: CASSLGLAGSTDTQYF. The CDR3 region has the DNA TGCGCCAGCAGCTTGGGACTAGCGGGAAGCACAGATACGCAGTATTTT.

The rearrangement joins TRBV9 to TRBJ2-1; TRBD1 aligns across 9 bases. CDR3 length: 15 amino acids. V shed 0 bases and J 2 bases; nucleotides not matched to a gene: 0. Germline CDR1 SGDLS, CDR2 YYNGEE. The CDR3 protein is CASSVGQGAYNEQFF. CDR3 sequence (DNA): TGTGCCAGCAGCGTAGGACAGGGGGCCTACAATGAGCAGTTCTTC.

The rearrangement joins TRBV4-1 to TRBJ2-1; tentatively, D is TRBD2 (6 bases). V lost 1 base and J 7 bases, leaving 17 bases between the germline ends. This CDR3 comprises 16 residues. Per the germline V gene, CDR1 is MGHRA and CDR2 is YSYEKL. The CDR3 DNA is TGCGCCAGCAGCCAAGCTCTCGGGGTGCGGGGTAATGAGCAGTTCTTC. Protein: CASSQALGVRGNEQFF.

This chain's CDR3 is CSVAVTANEKLFF. The CDR3 nucleotides read TGCAGCGTTGCGGTGACAGCTAATGAAAAACTGTTTTTT. This chain joins TRBV29-1 and TRBJ1-4; D might be TRBD1 (5 bases). CDR3 size: 13 residues. Germline CDR1 and CDR2: SQVTM and ANQGSEA. V lost 4 bases, J lost 3 bases, and 9 bases lay in between.

This chain links TRBV6-6 with TRBJ2-1; 9 bases match TRBD2. V lost 7 bases, J lost 8 bases, and 12 bases stayed unmatched. The CDR3 loop spans 15 amino acids. In germline, CDR1 is MNHNY, CDR2 SVGAGI (reference sequence). The CDR3 loop is CASKTRGRAMDEQFF. Here the CDR3 DNA reads TGTGCCAGCAAAACTCGCGGGAGGGCGATGGATGAGCAGTTCTTC.

The genes are TRBV5-1 and TRBJ2-3, with 9 positions matching TRBD1. This CDR3 region has 14 residues. The germline V gene encodes CDR1 SGHRS and CDR2 YFSETQ. The V segment lost 4 bases and the J segment 4 bases; nucleotides outside the gene matches: 4. CDR3 sequence reads: CASSLRQGADTQYF. CDR3 sequence (DNA): TGCGCCAGCAGCCTCAGACAGGGGGCAGATACGCAGTATTTT.

The chain uses TRBV6-1 and TRBJ1-1, with TRBD1 identical over 7 bases. Germline CDR1 MNHNS, CDR2 SASEGT. This CDR3 has 15 residues. Unmatched junction bases numbered 7, after V lost 6 bases and J lost 0 bases. The CDR3 DNA follows: TGTGCCAGCAGCTTACAGGGGACCATGAACACTGAAGCTTTCTTT. It codes for CASSLQGTMNTEAFF.

The chain links TRBV4-1 to TRBJ2-1; TRBD2 matches 8 bases. The CDR3 length is 15 residues. After removal of 4 bases from V and 7 bases from J, the junction contained 9 bases not matched to a gene. CDR1 and CDR2 (germline): MGHRA, YSYEKL. The CDR3 sequence is CASSLPGTRNNEQFF. CDR3 DNA sequence: TGCGCCAGCAGCCTACCCGGGACTAGGAATAATGAGCAGTTCTTC.

The genes are TRBV7-9 and TRBJ1-3, with 7 bases aligning to TRBD1. Germline trimming cut 3 bases from V and 8 bases from J; bases unmatched to any gene: 16. CDR1 is SEHNR, CDR2 FQNEAQ, per germline (reference sequence). The CDR3 length is 17 residues. The CDR3 loop is CASSFLSRTGKRDTIYF. The CDR3 nucleotides are TGTGCCAGCAGCTTTCTGTCGCGGACAGGAAAACGAGACACCATATATTTT.

This sequence joins TRBV19 and TRBJ1-2; D ambiguous. CDR1 is LNHDA and CDR2 is SQIVND in the germline V gene (reference sequence). The length of the CDR3 is 13 residues. V dropped 1 base and J dropped 4 bases, with 7 bases sitting between them. The CDR3 DNA reads as TGTGCCAGTAGTATAGGGGGAGCCTATGGCTACACCTTC. Its protein is CASSIGGAYGYTF.

The V gene is TRBV19, the J gene TRBJ2-7; D may be TRBD1 (5 bases). CDR1 LNHDA and CDR2 SQIVND come from the germline V gene (reference sequence). The CDR3 runs to 12 residues. Trimming stripped 6 bases from V and 5 bases from J, with 11 bases between. The CDR3 DNA is TGTGCCAGTAGCCCAGGGTTCCACGAGCAGTACTTC. Encoded protein: CASSPGFHEQYF.

The genes are TRBV5-1 and TRBJ1-1; D possibly corresponds to TRBD1 (6 bases). The V end was cut by 4 bases, the J end by 4 bases, with 14 bases between. Germline V lookup: CDR1 SGHRS, CDR2 YFSETQ. The CDR3 length is 14 residues. This chain's CDR3 is CASSRAGESTEAFF. The CDR3 DNA follows: TGCGCCAGCAGCAGGGCAGGGGAGAGCACTGAAGCTTTCTTT.